A selection of T cell receptor beta chains follows, all from one sample in a study of CD8 T cells in Susac syndrome. TCRdb independently ran MiXCR on the immunoSEQ multiplex PCR reads; one entry per CDR3 protein. The sample consists of over 140,000 distinct CDR3 sequences, 95% of them appearing once. Sequenced input: CD4+ T cells from PBMCs. The receptors here all came from a human donor with Susac syndrome. The conserved cysteine and the conserved F or W are not part of the CDR3 here. Each record gives: J gene, V gene, CDR3 protein.

TRBJ2-7 | TRBV29-1 | SVLRDSDEQY
TRBJ1-2 | TRBV4-3 | ASSQDTLSGAYGYT
TRBJ2-1 | TRBV3-1 | ASSQVGGGLGDEQF
TRBJ1-2 | TRBV6-5 | ASSYSGANYGYT
TRBJ2-7 | TRBV6-6 | ASSPSGLGYEQY
TRBJ2-5 | TRBV20-1 | SASGVSGGETQY
TRBJ2-5 | TRBV11-2 | ASSLAGASGETQY
TRBJ1-5 | TRBV20-1 | SARLGGNQPQH
TRBJ1-2 | TRBV20-1 | SANYRSVGYT
TRBJ2-4 | TRBV20-1 | SARDRGWKY
TRBJ2-5 | TRBV11-2 | ASSLGAGQETQY
TRBJ1-2 | TRBV29-1 | SVDLGGGYT
TRBJ2-1 | TRBV29-1 | SVEKGTSGAFNEQF
TRBJ1-2 | TRBV4-3 | ASSLRQGDGYT
TRBJ2-3 | TRBV20-1 | SARDRLGTQY
TRBJ2-7 | TRBV30 | AWGARGGEQY
TRBJ2-3 | TRBV9 | ASSIRTGGTDTQY
TRBJ2-1 | TRBV20-1 | SAREVQGSSYNEQF
TRBJ1-1 | TRBV20-1 | SAWGGEAF
TRBJ2-2 | TRBV30 | AWNRQPDTGELF
TRBJ2-5 | TRBV7-2 | ASSYARKETQY
TRBJ1-2 | TRBV23-1 | ASSRGAHVYGYT
TRBJ1-2 | TRBV30 | AWSVPPGSYGYT
TRBJ1-1 | TRBV12-3/TRBV12-4 | ASSLRSVSTEAF
TRBJ1-5 | TRBV30 | AWSFEGSQPQH
TRBJ2-5 | TRBV30 | ASEAGAGETQY
TRBJ2-7 | TRBV3-1 | ASSQLAGALLD
TRBJ1-2 | TRBV9 | ASSVEYRAGGYT
TRBJ1-2 | TRBV3-1 | ASSQDDSYGYT
TRBJ2-1 | TRBV11-2 | ASSFRRVVNEQF
TRBJ2-3 | TRBV29-1 | SVGTLFLTDTQY
TRBJ2-4 | TRBV11-2 | ASSTDRTKNIQY
TRBJ1-5 | TRBV2 | ASSPDGNLYSNQPQH
TRBJ1-5 | TRBV7-9 | ASSFGGNQPQH
TRBJ1-1 | TRBV30 | AWSRGLGTEAF
TRBJ1-3 | TRBV12-3/TRBV12-4 | ASGDWITGNTIY
TRBJ1-5 | TRBV9 | ASSPTGQGHQPQH
TRBJ1-1 | TRBV30 | AWTLDGTEAF
TRBJ1-5 | TRBV30 | AWNKETWDQPQH
TRBJ2-2 | TRBV6-4 | ASSEYSNLAGNTGELF
TRBJ1-1 | TRBV6-5 | ASSIEGAYTEAF
TRBJ2-1 | TRBV7-2 | ASSLAGGFYNEQF
TRBJ1-1 | TRBV7-8 | ASSLGTALSTEAF
TRBJ1-5 | TRBV29-1 | SVPRPGHRGLQPQH